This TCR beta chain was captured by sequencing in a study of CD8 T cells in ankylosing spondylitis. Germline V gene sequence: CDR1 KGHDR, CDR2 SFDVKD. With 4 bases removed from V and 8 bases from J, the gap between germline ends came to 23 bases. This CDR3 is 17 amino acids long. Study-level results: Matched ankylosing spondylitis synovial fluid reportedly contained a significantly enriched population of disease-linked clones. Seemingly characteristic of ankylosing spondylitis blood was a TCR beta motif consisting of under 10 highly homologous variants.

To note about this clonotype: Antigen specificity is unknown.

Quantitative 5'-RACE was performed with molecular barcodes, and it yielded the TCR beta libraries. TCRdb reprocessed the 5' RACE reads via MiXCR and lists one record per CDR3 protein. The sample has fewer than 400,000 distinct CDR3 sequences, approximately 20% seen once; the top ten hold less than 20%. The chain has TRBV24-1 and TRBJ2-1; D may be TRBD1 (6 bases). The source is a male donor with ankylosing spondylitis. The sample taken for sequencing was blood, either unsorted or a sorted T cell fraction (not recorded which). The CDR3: CATSDPAVGWGLDEQFF. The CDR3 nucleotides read TGTGCCACCAGTGACCCGGCGGTGGGCTGGGGGCTTGATGAGCAGTTCTTC.